This T cell receptor beta chain derives from a study of blood T cell repertoires in COVID-19. Study summary: In each case, the material was cDNA or gDNA derived from T cells, B-cell-depleted T cells, or PBMCs.

The CDR3 is 13 residues long. The V gene end was trimmed by 7 bases and the J gene end by 6 bases; junction bases not matched to a gene: 7. Recruited during active infection, patients (from Seattle) were subsequently followed longitudinally. Authors' processing steps: Amplification of reference gene primers provided the estimated nucleated cell counts. Some clones are missing from TCRdb's copy, which holds only in-frame ones; the method was immunoSEQ multiplex PCR. That table supplies the V and J calls and clone size; D and trimming were determined from the DNA. The sample shows about 530,000 clones, about 88% of them seen only once.

Sequencing input: peripheral blood. The J gene is TRBJ1-1, the V gene TRBV12-3 or TRBV12-4, with 8 bases lining up with TRBD1. The TCR sequence derives from a woman between 50 and 59 years old with COVID-19, enrolled during active disease. The chain's CDR3 is CASTRQGSSEAFF. The CDR3 region has the DNA TGTGCCAGCACCAGACAGGGGTCATCTGAAGCTTTCTTT.